These 22 T cell receptor beta chains were all obtained from the same sample, sequenced in a study of T cells in women clearing cervical HPV infection. TCRdb's table, derived via immunoSEQ multiplex PCR, lists solely in-frame clones and lacks some. Its table records more than 40,000 clones. Material for sequencing was blood buffy coat. These receptors all come from a woman aged 18 to 75 with a cervical HPV16 infection that either progressed to CIN3+ or cleared (not recorded which).

CDR3 DNA (partial): TGTGCCAGTAGTAGAAACTTCTACAGGGGAACTAATGAAAAA. Translated: CASSRNFYRGTNEK. The CDR3, in full, reads CASSRNFYRGTNEKLFF. The chain couples TRBV19 to TRBJ1-4; 7 positions match TRBD1. The read is 3 residues too short to cover the CDR3 end, so that end is filled in from the germline J gene. The V gene end was trimmed by 4 bases and the J gene end by 1 base; junction bases not matched to a gene: 9. CDR1 LNHDA and CDR2 SQIVND come from the germline V gene (reference sequence). This CDR3 has 17 amino acids. Together with reference TRBV19 and TRBJ1-4, the CDR3 gives the full variable domain: DGGITQSPKYLFRKEGQNVTLSCEQNLNHDAMYWYRQDPGQGLRLIYYSQIVNDFQKGDIAEGYSVSREKKESFPLTVTSAQKNPTAFYLCASSRNFYRGTNEKLFFGSGTQLSVL.

On this clone: The read is 3 residues too short to cover the CDR3 end, so that end is filled in from the germline J gene. This chain uses TRBV11-2 with TRBJ2-5; D possibly corresponds to TRBD2 (5 bases). The V end lost 1 base, the J end lost 4 bases, and 13 bases lay between the germline ends. The CDR3 extends over 15 amino acids. Germline CDR1 SGHAT, CDR2 FQNNGV. The CDR3 bases that were read are TGTGCCAGCAGCTTAGGGTTAACTAGTTTAGAGACC. Its translation is CASSLGLTSLET. The entire CDR3 protein reads CASSLGLTSLETQYF.

As to this clone: The read terminates 3 residues before the CDR3 end, so the remaining end is supplied by the germline J gene. The chain has TRBV7-8 and TRBJ2-5, with TRBD1 matching 9 bases. Per the germline V gene, CDR1 is SGHVS and CDR2 is FQNEAQ. There are 16 residues in the CDR3. V shed 5 bases, J shed 1 base, and the junction held 8 bases outside the gene matches. CDR3 amino acids: CASSQRTGALQETQYF. Incomplete CDR3 DNA: TGTGCCAGCAGCCAGCGGACAGGGGCCCTCCAAGAGACC.

On this clone itself: The CDR3 end is not reached by the read, which stops 3 residues before it; the germline J gene fills it in. The V gene is TRBV19, the J gene TRBJ1-6; 7 bases line up with TRBD1. The germline gives CDR1 LNHDA, CDR2 SQIVND (reference sequence). V lost 5 bases, J lost 6 bases, and 7 bases stayed unmatched. The CDR3 is 15 amino acids. The CDR3 DNA, read in part, is TGTGCCAGTAGTGTCACAGGGGACCCTAATTCACCC. This codes for CASSVTGDPNSP. The whole CDR3 reads CASSVTGDPNSPLHF. Full variable domain (rest looked up from reference TRBV19 and TRBJ1-6): DGGITQSPKYLFRKEGQNVTLSCEQNLNHDAMYWYRQDPGQGLRLIYYSQIVNDFQKGDIAEGYSVSREKKESFPLTVTSAQKNPTAFYLCASSVTGDPNSPLHFGNGTRLTVT.

Concerning this clone itself: The CDR3 goes on 3 residues after the read ends, and that part is filled in from the germline J gene. The rearrangement joins TRBV6-2 or TRBV6-3 to TRBJ2-7; 9 bases match TRBD1. Germline CDR1 MNHEY, CDR2 SVGEGT. The length of the CDR3 is 17 residues. Unmatched junction bases numbered 17, after V lost 6 bases and J lost 5 bases. The CDR3 here is CASSLWGLGQGIDEQYF. The CDR3 DNA, read in part, is TGTGCCAGCAGCCTTTGGGGACTCGGACAGGGGATCGACGAG.

Concerning this clone: The sequenced fragment ends 3 residues before the CDR3 boundary, so the rest is inferred from the germline J gene. The rearrangement uses TRBV11-2 and TRBJ2-4, with a tentative D call TRBD1 (5 bases). Germline V gene data show CDR1 as SGHAT and CDR2 as FQNNGV. The length of the CDR3 is 14 residues. The ends were cut back, 1 base at V and 2 bases at J, with 6 bases in the middle. The sequenced CDR3 bases are TGTGCCAGCAGCTTAGCAGGGCCCAAAAACATT. Its protein product is CASSLAGPKNI. The CDR3 in its entirety is CASSLAGPKNIQYF.

Worth noting for this clone: The read terminates 3 residues before the CDR3 end, so the remaining end is supplied by the germline J gene. This chain uses TRBV6-4 with TRBJ2-1; 9 bases map to TRBD2. The V gene's germline CDR1 is MRHNA and CDR2 SNTAGT. The CDR3 is made up of 16 amino acids. V lost 6 bases, J lost 0 bases, and 6 bases stayed unmatched. CDR3 DNA, as far as it was read: TGTGCCAGCAGGAAGGGTAGCGGGAGCTCCTACAATGAG. Its translation: CASRKGSGSSYNE. The full CDR3 is CASRKGSGSSYNEQFF.

In regard to this clone: The DNA ends 3 residues before the CDR3 does, and the rest of the CDR3 is filled in from the germline J gene. The chain links TRBV20-1 to TRBJ2-1; 7 bases fit TRBD1. The CDR3 is 13 amino acids. CDR1 and CDR2 (germline): DFQATT, SNEGSKA (reference sequence). Trimming cost V 4 bases and J 4 bases; bases outside gene matches: 4. The CDR3 spells CSAMTGLYNEQFF. The CDR3 DNA, read in part, is TGCAGTGCTATGACAGGGTTATACAATGAG.

As for this clone: The read gets to within 3 residues of the CDR3 end, and the germline J gene fills in the rest. This sequence joins TRBV5-1 and TRBJ2-5; no reliable D call. The germline V gene has CDR1 SGHRS and CDR2 YFSETQ. The CDR3 consists of 14 residues. Trimming pared 0 bases from V and 2 bases from J, leaving 8 bases between. The CDR3 is CASSLVADQETQYF. Partial CDR3 DNA: TGCGCCAGCAGCTTGGTGGCTGATCAAGAGACC.

Regarding this clone: The CDR3 end lies 3 residues beyond the end of the read and is filled in from the germline J gene. This chain uses TRBV20-1 with TRBJ1-1; D is undetermined. In germline, CDR1 is DFQATT, CDR2 SNEGSKA (reference sequence). Trimming pared 6 bases from V and 0 bases from J, leaving 8 bases between. The CDR3 is 12 amino acids. The CDR3: CSAIQMNTEAFF. CDR3 DNA (partial): TGCAGTGCAATACAGATGAACACTGAA.

A note on this clone: The sequence runs out 3 residues before the end of the CDR3; the remainder is reconstructed from the germline J gene. The chain combines TRBV19 with TRBJ1-6, with unresolved D. The germline V gene encodes CDR1 LNHDA and CDR2 SQIVND (reference sequence). Trimming shortened V by 4 bases and J by 7 bases, and 17 bases separated the two germline ends. The CDR3 has 16 amino acids. This CDR3 reads CASSTNPVQTNSPLHF. The sequenced part of the CDR3 DNA is TGTGCCAGTAGTACGAACCCGGTACAGACCAATTCACCC.

Points on this clone: The read finishes 3 residues shy of the CDR3 end, and the germline J gene is used to complete it. The chain carries TRBV20-1 and TRBJ1-5, with D perhaps TRBD1 (5 bases). CDR3 length equals 19 residues. Trimming took off 1 base at V and 0 bases at J, with 22 bases between the two ends. Germline CDR1 reads DFQATT; CDR2 reads SNEGSKA (reference sequence). CDR3 sequence: CSARGASRGEVSSNQPQHF. The part of the CDR3 DNA that was read is TGCAGTGCTAGAGGGGCCTCTCGGGGGGAGGTGTCTAGCAATCAGCCC.

Partial CDR3 DNA: TGTGCCAGCAGCTACCTCGACAGAGATAATTCACCC. Translated: CASSYLDRDNSP. The entire CDR3 sequence reads CASSYLDRDNSPLHF. The chain couples TRBV5-4 to TRBJ1-6; possibly TRBD1 for D (5 bases). The CDR3 end falls 3 residues outside the read, so it is completed with the germline J gene. Trimming stripped 3 bases from V and 5 bases from J, with 12 bases between. The CDR3 is 15 residues long. CDR1 and CDR2 from the germline V gene are SGHNT and YYREEE (reference sequence). The variable domain in full, with the rest retrieved from reference TRBV5-4 and TRBJ1-6, is ETGVTQSPTHLIKTRGQQVTLRCSSQSGHNTVSWYQQALGQGPQFIFQYYREEENGRGNFPPRFSGLQFPNYSSELNVNALELDDSALYLCASSYLDRDNSPLHFGNGTRLTVT.

Concerning this clone: The read falls 3 residues short of the CDR3 end, and the missing part is taken from the germline J gene. This sequence joins TRBV6-2 or TRBV6-3 and TRBJ2-3, with D possibly being TRBD2 (6 bases). V dropped 4 bases and J dropped 8 bases, with 13 bases sitting between them. This CDR3 is built from 13 residues. Germline V lookup: CDR1 MNHEY, CDR2 SVGEGT. The sequenced part of the CDR3 DNA is TGTGCCAGCAGTTCCGTGACTAGGGCTACG. Encoded protein: CASSSVTRAT. The CDR3 as a whole reads CASSSVTRATQYF.

In the case of this clone: The read finishes 3 residues shy of the CDR3 end, and the germline J gene is used to complete it. The rearrangement joins TRBV2 to TRBJ1-5; D unclear. Germline V lookup: CDR1 SNHLY, CDR2 FYNNEI. Trimming stripped 5 bases from V and 6 bases from J, with 8 bases between. There are 12 residues in the CDR3. The covered CDR3 bases are TGTGCCAGCAGTATGACAAGTCAGCCC. The encoded protein is CASSMTSQP. The CDR3, in full, reads CASSMTSQPQHF.

Here the CDR3 reads CASSLGTKETQYF. The part of the CDR3 DNA that was read is TGTGCCAGCAGCTTGGGCACAAAAGAGACC. The chain combines TRBV11-3 with TRBJ2-5, with D hard to call. The observed sequence ends 3 residues before the CDR3 terminus, with the missing tail filled in from the germline J gene. Trimming cost V 3 bases and J 3 bases, with 8 bases left between them. The CDR3 extends over 13 amino acids. Germline CDR1 is SGHNT and CDR2 is YENEEA.

As concerns this clone: The read terminates 3 residues before the CDR3 end, so the remaining end is supplied by the germline J gene. The chain couples TRBV5-1 to TRBJ2-7; TRBD1 agrees at 8 bases. CDR3 length equals 16 residues. The junction had 9 bases not matched to a gene; V was cut back by 2 bases and J by 2 bases. Germline V gene sequence: CDR1 SGHRS, CDR2 YFSETQ. The sequenced CDR3 bases are TGCGCCAGCAGCTTATCCGGGACAGGTACAGCCTACGAG. This gives the protein CASSLSGTGTAYE. The full CDR3 is CASSLSGTGTAYEQYF.

Concerning this clone: The CDR3 extends 3 residues past the end of the read, so its final part is completed from the germline J gene. The V gene is TRBV28, the J gene TRBJ1-2; the match to TRBD1 covers 11 bases. The J segment lost 5 bases and the V segment lost 5 bases, leaving 13 bases of the junction unmatched. Germline V gives CDR1 MDHEN, CDR2 SYDVKM. The CDR3 spans 17 residues. The covered CDR3 bases are TGTGCCAGCAGTCTCGGACAGGGGGCGTCCTTACGATATGGC. Amino acids: CASSLGQGASLRYG. The entire CDR3 sequence reads CASSLGQGASLRYGYTF.

As concerns this clone: The read ends 3 residues shy of where the CDR3 ends; the end is completed using the germline J gene. This chain uses TRBV28 with TRBJ2-5, with 7 bases that match TRBD1. J lost 5 bases, V lost 4 bases, and 7 bases had no gene match. The CDR3 covers 14 residues. Germline CDR1 MDHEN, CDR2 SYDVKM. CDR3 region: CASSSPTGTETQYF. The sequenced part of the CDR3 DNA is TGTGCCAGCAGTTCCCCGACAGGGACGGAGACC.

Note on this clone: Coverage ceases 3 residues before the CDR3 finishes, and the germline J gene fills in the end. This chain connects TRBV29-1 to TRBJ1-5; 7 nucleotides agree with TRBD1. The ends lost 6 bases at V and 6 bases at J; junction bases unmatched: 5. The V gene's germline CDR1 is SQVTM and CDR2 ANQGSEA. This CDR3 has 12 residues. CDR3 DNA, as far as it was read: TGCAGCGTCCGACAGGGAGGTCAGCCC. This translates into CSVRQGGQP. The whole CDR3 sequence is CSVRQGGQPQHF.

Worth noting for this clone: The read falls 3 residues short of the CDR3 end, and the missing part is taken from the germline J gene. The gene calls are TRBV9 and TRBJ2-3, with 8 nucleotides matching TRBD2. V shed 0 bases, J shed 6 bases, and the junction held 6 bases outside the gene matches. Germline values: CDR1 SGDLS, CDR2 YYNGEE. CDR3 length: 15 residues. Here the CDR3 reads CASSVGGASGDTQYF. The CDR3 bases that were read are TGTGCCAGCAGCGTAGGTGGGGCTAGCGGGGATACG. The full variable domain, rest sourced from reference TRBV9 and TRBJ2-3, is DSGVTQTPKHLITATGQRVTLRCSPRSGDLSVYWYQQSLDQGLQFLIQYYNGEERAKGNILERFSAQQFPDLHSELNLSSLELGDSALYFCASSVGGASGDTQYFGPGTRLTVL.

A remark on this clone: The CDR3 end falls 3 residues outside the read, so it is completed with the germline J gene. V and J are TRBV7-9 and TRBJ1-1; tentative D call: TRBD1 (6 bases). The germline V gene encodes CDR1 SEHNR and CDR2 FQNEAQ (reference sequence). The CDR3 is 13 amino acids. V was cut by 1 base and J by 6 bases, with 9 bases left in between. The CDR3 loop is CASSLGGRAEAFF. Incomplete CDR3 DNA: TGTGCCAGCAGCTTAGGGGGGCGGGCTGAA.